This is a list of T cell receptor beta chains from one sample in a study of shared clonotypes between healthy human individuals. The method was immunoSEQ multiplex PCR; TCRdb's version includes in-frame clones alone and lacks a portion of them. The sample yields some 900,000 clones, over 75% seen once. Sequencing was carried out using memory CD4+ T cells sorted from blood. These receptors all come from a man younger than 35 in good health. Each CDR3 is given without its conserved first and last residue. Clone sizes are given selectively: once, few, many, or a class where the clone is expanded.

TRBJ2-7	TRBV5-1	.	ASRLSSGSYEQY
TRBJ2-1	TRBV7-9	.	ASSLSKGVKREIYDEQF
TRBJ2-3	TRBV6-1	.	ASRYGLGSTDTQY
TRBJ1-2	TRBV6-5	.	ASSYSNRDYGYT
TRBJ1-4	TRBV6-6	.	ASAGATNEKLF
TRBJ2-5	TRBV6-1	once	ASSVGLGETQY
TRBJ2-7	TRBV2	few	ASSAGRGPSYEQY
TRBJ1-5	TRBV11-2	.	ASSVEYSNQPQH
TRBJ2-7	TRBV4-1	.	ASSQTNYEQY
TRBJ2-7	TRBV6-6	.	ASSYDYRDRHEQY
TRBJ2-1	TRBV2	.	ASTRGLSANEQF
TRBJ1-4	TRBV6-1	.	ASSVLQGLVF
TRBJ1-1	TRBV5-4	.	ASSLGRGMDTEAF
TRBJ1-6	TRBV2	few	ASSQTEDSPLH
TRBJ1-2	TRBV27	many	ASSAWSGAPSNYGYT
TRBJ2-3	TRBV7-9	.	ASSPLWLGGADTQY
TRBJ2-3	TRBV7-2	.	ASSPGRPWDTQY
TRBJ2-5	TRBV7-9	.	ASSLGLGTQY
TRBJ1-1	TRBV6-6	.	ASSYSAGNTEAF
TRBJ1-5	TRBV7-3	.	ASSPGGNQPQH
TRBJ1-5	TRBV19	.	ASSDRQGNQPQH
TRBJ2-7	TRBV6-6	.	ASSYSGLLYEQY
TRBJ2-5	TRBV9	.	ASSAGLAAQETQY
TRBJ2-5	TRBV5-1	.	ASSLTGQQETQY
TRBJ2-4	TRBV7-9	.	ASGTGQSYIQY
TRBJ1-2	TRBV7-2	.	ASSLVHQRGFVGYT
TRBJ2-7	TRBV29-1	.	SVLQGYEQY
TRBJ1-1	TRBV2	.	ASSARTEAF
TRBJ1-4	TRBV7-9	.	ASSFDLSTNEKLF
TRBJ2-5	TRBV7-2	few	ASSPTGSGETQY
TRBJ1-1	TRBV6-4	.	ASRKEGVEAF
TRBJ2-1	TRBV6-5	.	ASRNPNEQF
TRBJ1-2	TRBV4-2	.	ASSQDGAAWWNGYT
TRBJ2-3	TRBV29-1	.	SVEIRIKRTGSTASTDTQY
TRBJ2-5	TRBV30	.	AWKAGVETQY
TRBJ2-2	TRBV14	.	ASSRIPAGELF
TRBJ2-5	TRBV4-3	.	ASSSGQGARETQY
TRBJ2-7	TRBV29-1	.	SVGLRDEQY
TRBJ1-1	TRBV28	.	ASSPASNTEAF
TRBJ2-7	TRBV7-2	.	ASSRAQAGWSYEQY
TRBJ1-2	TRBV28	.	ASSFGVTLGGYT
TRBJ2-7	TRBV6-6	.	ASSQPRGQAPAEQY
TRBJ2-1	TRBV7-2	.	ASSLGASGVHYNEQF
TRBJ2-3	TRBV29-1	.	SGGPDTQY
TRBJ2-7	TRBV28	many	ASSPVVYGRGTPYEQY
TRBJ2-1	TRBV7-9	.	ASSIRDRYNEQF
TRBJ1-1	TRBV5-1	.	ASSSGRGNTEAF
TRBJ2-3	TRBV19	.	ASSISSGSTDTQY
TRBJ2-7	TRBV4-1	.	ASSQGVRVSSYEQY